A single sample gave rise to the 21 T cell receptor beta chains below, sequenced in a study of blood T cell repertoires in COVID-19. Profiled with immunoSEQ multiplex PCR; TCRdb holds only in-frame clones, not every one. The sample contains around 66,000 clones, approximately 87% of which appear only once. The sample was peripheral blood. These receptors all stem from a man aged 55 to 70 with acute or convalescent COVID-19.

The chain carries TRBV2 and TRBJ2-1, with TRBD2 as a possible D gene (7 bases). CDR1 SNHLY and CDR2 FYNNEI come from the germline V gene. V shed 6 bases and J shed 0 bases, with 18 bases lying between them. This CDR3 comprises 17 residues. Written as DNA, the CDR3 is TGTGCCAGCAGACCTGGGGAGGGCAGGGGCTCCTACAATGAGCAGTTCTTC. It yields the protein CASRPGEGRGSYNEQFF.

This clone was counted between two and nine times. CDR3 in amino acids: CASSSSGTASGNTIYF. In nucleotides, the CDR3 is TGTGCCAGCAGTTCCTCCGGGACAGCCTCTGGAAACACCATATATTTT. The chain is built from TRBV27 and TRBJ1-3; 7 bases are a match to TRBD1. The CDR3 is made up of 16 amino acids. Trimming at V came to 4 bases and at J to 0 bases, leaving 6 bases not matched to a gene. Germline V gene lookup returns CDR1 MNHEY and CDR2 SMNVEV (reference sequence).

CDR3 bases: TGTGCCAGCAGCCCTCCCAGCGGGGGGGCGGATACGCAGTATTTT. Residues: CASSPPSGGADTQYF. The V and J genes are TRBV5-6 and TRBJ2-3; TRBD2 agrees at 10 bases. The J segment lost 6 bases and the V segment lost 4 bases, leaving 8 bases of the junction unmatched. The CDR3 has 15 amino acids. Germline values: CDR1 SGHDT, CDR2 YYEEEE.

The rearrangement joins TRBV5-1 to TRBJ1-6; D possibly corresponds to TRBD1 (5 bases). Germline assignment: CDR1 SGHRS and CDR2 YFSETQ. The CDR3 contains 15 residues. Trimming took 0 bases from V and 7 from J, leaving 11 bases between them. Written as DNA, the CDR3 is TGCGCCAGCAGCTTGGACGCGGGGGGGAATTCACCCCTCCACTTT. Its protein product is CASSLDAGGNSPLHF.

This chain connects TRBV18 to TRBJ1-3; maybe TRBD1 (5 bases). There are 15 residues in the CDR3. The germline CDR1 and CDR2 sequences are KGHSH and LQKENI. Trimming took 2 bases from V and 2 from J, leaving 10 bases between them. CDR3 DNA sequence: TGTGCCAGCTCACCAAATGCGGGGCCTGGAAACACCATATATTTT. Its translation is CASSPNAGPGNTIYF. Based on the CDR3 plus reference TRBV18 and TRBJ1-3, the full variable domain is NAGVMQNPRHLVRRRGQEARLRCSPMKGHSHVYWYRQLPEEGLKFMVYLQKENIIDESGMPKERFSAEFPKEGPSILRIQQVVRGDSAAYFCASSPNAGPGNTIYFGEGSWLTVV.

The chain uses TRBV4-3 and TRBJ2-1; TRBD2 agrees at 9 bases. Germline V gene data show CDR1 as LGHNA and CDR2 as YSLEER. The V gene end was trimmed by 0 bases and the J gene end by 6 bases; junction bases not matched to a gene: 6. This CDR3 is built from 16 residues. The CDR3 DNA reads as TGCGCCAGCAGCCAAGATCTCGCGGGGGGGTTCAATGAGCAGTTCTTC. This gives the protein CASSQDLAGGFNEQFF.

The rearrangement uses TRBV27 and TRBJ1-2, with 9 bases matching TRBD1. J gave up 8 bases and V 8 bases, and 6 bases lay outside the gene matches. CDR1 is MNHEY and CDR2 is SMNVEV in the germline V gene (reference sequence). There are 12 residues in the CDR3. In DNA form, the CDR3 reads TGTGCCAGCTCGACAGGGGGGACAGGCTACACCTTC. It translates to CASSTGGTGYTF.

The V and J genes are TRBV19 and TRBJ2-3, with TRBD2 matching over 10 bases. Germline CDR1 LNHDA, CDR2 SQIVND (reference sequence). This CDR3 is built from 14 residues. The ends lost 5 bases at V and 7 bases at J; junction bases unmatched: 6. CDR3 DNA sequence: TGTGCCAGTAGTCCCTCGACTAGCGGGCATACGCAGTATTTT. Amino acid sequence: CASSPSTSGHTQYF. Supplemented by reference TRBV19 and TRBJ2-3, the full variable domain reads DGGITQSPKYLFRKEGQNVTLSCEQNLNHDAMYWYRQDPGQGLRLIYYSQIVNDFQKGDIAEGYSVSREKKESFPLTVTSAQKNPTAFYLCASSPSTSGHTQYFGPGTRLTVL.

The CDR3, as DNA: TGTGCCAGCAGTGAACTGAGCTCCTACAATGAGCAGTTCTTC. Amino acids: CASSELSSYNEQFF. The gene calls are TRBV6-1 and TRBJ2-1; no clear D gene. V dropped 2 bases and J dropped 0 bases, with 5 bases sitting between them. Germline CDR1 MNHNS, CDR2 SASEGT. The CDR3 spans 14 residues.

The chain links TRBV7-2 to TRBJ1-2, with D uncertain. The V end lost 2 bases, the J end lost 4 bases, and 11 bases lay between the germline ends. The V gene's germline CDR1 is SGHTA and CDR2 FQGNSA. The CDR3 is 14 residues long. The CDR3 coding sequence is TGTGCCAGCAGCTTATCTCAGATCACCTATGGCTACACCTTC. It is translated as CASSLSQITYGYTF.

This clone is a singleton in its sample. The chain uses TRBV19 and TRBJ2-3, with 10 positions matching TRBD2. Germline V lookup: CDR1 LNHDA, CDR2 SQIVND (reference sequence). The CDR3 sequence is 18 residues long. V dropped 3 bases and J dropped 0; count of bases not matched to a gene: 9. CDR3: CASSILPGLAPSTDTQYF. CDR3 in DNA: TGTGCCAGTAGTATTCTTCCGGGACTAGCGCCGAGCACAGATACGCAGTATTTT.

This clone was found a few times. The gene calls are TRBV11-2 and TRBJ1-5; 7 nucleotides match TRBD1. From germline, CDR1 is SGHAT and CDR2 FQNNGV. With V trimmed by 8 bases and J by 6 bases, 10 bases remained unmatched. CDR3 length equals 14 residues. DNA of the CDR3: TGTGCCAGCCAAGACCGGGACAGACTTCAGCCCCAGCATTTT. Encoded protein: CASQDRDRLQPQHF.

The J gene is TRBJ1-2, the V gene TRBV6-2 or TRBV6-3, with a weak D call TRBD1 (6 bases). Germline CDR1 is MNHEY and CDR2 is SVGEGT. Trimming removed 6 bases from V and 6 bases from J, with 20 bases in between. The CDR3 runs to 15 residues. In nucleotides, the CDR3 is TGTGCCAGCAGGTACGGAGACAGGCGGTGGCATGGCTACACCTTC. Amino acids: CASRYGDRRWHGYTF.

The CDR3 nucleotides are TGTGCCAGCAGTGGGGACACATATAGCAATCAGCCCCAGCATTTT. It codes for CASSGDTYSNQPQHF. The chain couples TRBV2 to TRBJ1-5; a possible D gene is TRBD1 (6 bases). There are 15 residues in the CDR3. Germline CDR1 is SNHLY and CDR2 is FYNNEI. Trimming removed 4 bases at V and 0 bases at J, with 10 bases between.

This chain connects TRBV11-2 to TRBJ2-6; tentative D call: TRBD2 (6 bases). The germline CDR1 and CDR2 sequences are SGHAT and FQNNGV. Trimming pared 5 bases from V and 0 bases from J, leaving 20 bases between. This CDR3 is 19 amino acids long. The chain's CDR3 is CASSMGGGRLRSGANVLTF. CDR3 coding DNA: TGTGCCAGCAGCATGGGGGGTGGACGACTCCGCTCTGGGGCCAACGTCCTGACTTTC.

The genes are TRBV5-1 and TRBJ1-5; D unresolved. Germline V gives CDR1 SGHRS, CDR2 YFSETQ. Trimming took off 0 bases at V and 2 bases at J, with 9 bases between the two ends. This CDR3 has 15 residues. The CDR3 DNA follows: TGCGCCAGCAGCTTGGCTGGGGAGGGCAATCAGCCCCAGCATTTT. It yields the protein CASSLAGEGNQPQHF.

This chain uses TRBV29-1 with TRBJ2-1, with 9 bases aligning to TRBD2. Germline V CDR1 and CDR2: SQVTM, ANQGSEA. The V segment lost 7 bases and the J segment 7 bases; nucleotides outside the gene matches: 5. The CDR3 totals 12 residues. CDR3 sequence (DNA): TGCAGCGCAAGACTAGCGGCAAATGAGCAGTTCTTC. It is translated as CSARLAANEQFF.

The genes are TRBV19 and TRBJ1-1; D not certain. The CDR3 contains 15 residues. V was cut by 5 bases and J by 1 base, with 14 bases left in between. Per the germline V gene, CDR1 is LNHDA and CDR2 is SQIVND (reference sequence). The CDR3: CASSDTYRPNTEAFF. The CDR3, as DNA: TGTGCCAGTAGTGACACTTATCGACCGAACACTGAAGCTTTCTTT.

This chain joins TRBV11-3 and TRBJ2-3, with 8 bases identical to TRBD2. Germline CDR1 and CDR2: SGHNT and YENEEA. The V segment lost 1 base and the J segment 2 bases; nucleotides outside the gene matches: 2. The CDR3 has 15 amino acids. This CDR3 is CASSLGGGSTDTQYF. For the CDR3, the DNA is TGTGCCAGCAGCTTAGGCGGGGGGTCCACAGATACGCAGTATTTT.

The J gene is TRBJ2-5, the V gene TRBV10-1; the match to TRBD2 covers 8 bases. The length of the CDR3 is 18 residues. Germline lookup yields CDR1 WNHNN and CDR2 SYGVQD (reference sequence). Losses at the gene ends were 0 bases for V and 2 bases for J; bases not matched to a gene: 11. CDR3 protein: CASSESGPGGALQETQYF. The CDR3 bases are TGCGCCAGCAGTGAGTCCGGACCGGGGGGGGCCTTACAAGAGACCCAGTACTTC.

The chain employs TRBV2 and TRBJ1-4; weak D call: TRBD1 (6 bases). CDR3 length: 14 residues. V gave up 1 base and J gave up 6 bases, with 9 bases separating them. CDR1 is SNHLY and CDR2 is FYNNEI in the germline V gene. The CDR3 is CASSEGTGYEKLFF. Here the CDR3 DNA reads TGTGCCAGCAGTGAAGGAACAGGGTATGAAAAACTGTTTTTT.